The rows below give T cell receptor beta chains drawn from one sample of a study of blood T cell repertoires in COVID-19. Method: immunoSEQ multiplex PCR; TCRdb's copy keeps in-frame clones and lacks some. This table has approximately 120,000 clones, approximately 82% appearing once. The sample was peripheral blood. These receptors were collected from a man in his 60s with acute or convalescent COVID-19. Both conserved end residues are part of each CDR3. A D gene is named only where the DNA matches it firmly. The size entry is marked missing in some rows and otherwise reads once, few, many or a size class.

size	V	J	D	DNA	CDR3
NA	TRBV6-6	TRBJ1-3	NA	TGTGCCAGCAGTTACCCCTCCGGAGGCCAGCCAAACACCATATATTTT	CASSYPSGGQPNTIYF
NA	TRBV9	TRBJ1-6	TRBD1	TGTGCCAGCAGCGCGACAGGGGATAATTCACCCCTCCACTTT	CASSATGDNSPLHF
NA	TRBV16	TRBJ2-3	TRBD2	TGTGCCAGCAGCCAAACTAGCGGGGTGGCAGATACGCAGTATTTT	CASSQTSGVADTQYF
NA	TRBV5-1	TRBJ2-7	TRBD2	TGCGCCAGCGCGACTAGCGGGAGCTCCTACGAGCAGTACTTC	CASATSGSSYEQYF
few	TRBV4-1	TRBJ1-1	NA	TGCGCCAGCAGCTCCATGAACACTGAAGCTTTCTTT	CASSSMNTEAFF
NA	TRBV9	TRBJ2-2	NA	TGTGCCAGCAGCGTAGTGTGGCCCGGGGAGCTGTTTTTT	CASSVVWPGELFF
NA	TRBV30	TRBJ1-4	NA	TGTGCCTGGAGTGTACCCAGGATAAATGAAAAACTGTTTTTT	CAWSVPRINEKLFF
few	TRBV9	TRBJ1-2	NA	TGTGCCAGCAGCGTAGTCCCCCCCGGGGACTATGGCTACACCTTC	CASSVVPPGDYGYTF
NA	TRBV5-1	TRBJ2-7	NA	TGCGCCAGCAGCTTACAGGGAGACAGCTCCTACGAGCAGTACTTC	CASSLQGDSSYEQYF
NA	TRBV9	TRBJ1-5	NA	TGTGCCAGCAGCGCCAATTTGGACACATATATCCACTGCAATCAGCCCCAGCATTTT	CASSANLDTYIHCNQPQHF
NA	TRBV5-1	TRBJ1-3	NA	TGCGCCAGCAGCTGGGACGGCTCAGGGGCTCCTGGAAACACCATATATTTT	CASSWDGSGAPGNTIYF
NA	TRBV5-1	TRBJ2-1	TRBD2	TGCGCCAGCAGCTTGGACAAACGCGGGAGGAACAATGAGCAGTTCTTC	CASSLDKRGRNNEQFF
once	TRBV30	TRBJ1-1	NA	TGTGCCTGGAGCCTCAGGGCTAGCACTGAAGCTTTCTTT	CAWSLRASTEAFF
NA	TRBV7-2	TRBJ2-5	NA	TGTGCCAGCAGCGTGACGGGTAGCCAAGAGACCCAGTACTTC	CASSVTGSQETQYF
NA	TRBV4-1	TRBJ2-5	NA	TGCGCCAGCAGCCAAGATGAGGGCTGGCTTGGGACCCAGTACTTC	CASSQDEGWLGTQYF
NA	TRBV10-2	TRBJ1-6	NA	TGCGCCAGCAGTGAAGCTCGGGGGAGAGCCACCCTCCACTTT	CASSEARGRATLHF
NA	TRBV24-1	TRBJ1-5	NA	TGTGCCACCAGTGATTTGTCCGGGGATCAGCCCCAGCATTTT	CATSDLSGDQPQHF
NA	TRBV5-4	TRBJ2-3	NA	TGTGCCAGCAGCTTGGGGGGCTATTCCGGAGATACGCAGTATTTT	CASSLGGYSGDTQYF
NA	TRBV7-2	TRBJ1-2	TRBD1	TGTGCCAGCAGCTACCGGGACAGCACAATCTATGGCTACACCTTC	CASSYRDSTIYGYTF
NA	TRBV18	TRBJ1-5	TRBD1	TGTGCCAGCTCACCCCGACAGGGGATAGATCAGCCCCAGCATTTT	CASSPRQGIDQPQHF
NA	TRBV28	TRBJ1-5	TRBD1	TGTGCCATTTCAGACAGGGTGAAGGTTCAGCCCCAGCATTTT	CAISDRVKVQPQHF
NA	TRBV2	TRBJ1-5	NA	TGTGCCAGCAGGTCGGGGTCTTTTTATCAGCCCCAGCATTTT	CASRSGSFYQPQHF
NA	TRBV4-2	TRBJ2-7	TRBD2	TGTGCCAGCAGCCAAGATAGTGGCGGGAGGGTGTACGAGCAGTACTTC	CASSQDSGGRVYEQYF
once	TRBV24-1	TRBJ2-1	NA	TGTGCCACCAGTGACCCAGGGGTTAGCTCCTACAATGAGCAGTTCTTC	CATSDPGVSSYNEQFF
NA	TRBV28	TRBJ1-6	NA	TGTGCCAGCAGTACCGAGGCAGCAAGTAATTCACCCCTCCACTTT	CASSTEAASNSPLHF
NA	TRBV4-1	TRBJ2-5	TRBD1	TGCGCCAGCAGCCACCCGGGACAGGGAGTAGAGACCCAGTACTTC	CASSHPGQGVETQYF
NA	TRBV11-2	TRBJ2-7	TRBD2	TGTGCCAGCAGGGAGGTGGCGGGAGGGAAGCCTTACGAGCAGTACTTC	CASREVAGGKPYEQYF
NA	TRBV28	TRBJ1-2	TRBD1	TGTGCCAGCAGCTATGACAGGGACTATGGCTACACCTTC	CASSYDRDYGYTF
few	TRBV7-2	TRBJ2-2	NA	TGTGCCAGCAGCCCAAGGCCCCAGGCGAGGGCCGGGGAGCTGTTTTTT	CASSPRPQARAGELFF
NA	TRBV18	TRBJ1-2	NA	TGTGCCAGCTCAGTGCTCACGGGAAACTATGGCTACACCTTC	CASSVLTGNYGYTF
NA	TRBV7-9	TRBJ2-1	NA	TGTGCCAGCAGGTCCGGGACTGCCCTGAATGAGCAGTTCTTC	CASRSGTALNEQFF
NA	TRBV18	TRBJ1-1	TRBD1	TGTGCCAGCTCTCCCTCTCAGGGGGGAGGCACTGAAGCTTTCTTT	CASSPSQGGGTEAFF
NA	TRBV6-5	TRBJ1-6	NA	TGTGCCAGCAGTTACAGGGGCCAGAATTCACCCCTCCACTTT	CASSYRGQNSPLHF
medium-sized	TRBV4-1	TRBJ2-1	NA	TGCGCCAGCAGCCCACCGAATGATAGCGGGCAGTTCTTC	CASSPPNDSGQFF
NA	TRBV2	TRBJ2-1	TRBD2	TGTGCCAGCAGACGAGATAGCGGGAGCTTAGGTGAGCAGTTCTTC	CASRRDSGSLGEQFF
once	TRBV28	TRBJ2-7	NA	TGTGCCAGCAGTTTGGCAATGGCAGGGAGGATTTACGAGCAGTACTTC	CASSLAMAGRIYEQYF
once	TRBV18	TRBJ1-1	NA	TGTGCCAGCTCACCACTAGGGGTTGGTACTGAAGCTTTCTTT	CASSPLGVGTEAFF
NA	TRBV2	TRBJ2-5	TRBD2	TGTGCCAGCAGTGAGGGCGGGAGGGCCCGGGAGACCCAGTACTTC	CASSEGGRARETQYF
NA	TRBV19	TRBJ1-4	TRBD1	TGTGCCAGTTGGCCGGGACAGGGGCGTGAAAAACTGTTTTTT	CASWPGQGREKLFF
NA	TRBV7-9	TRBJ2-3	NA	TGTGCCAGCAGCTTAGGAGCGGACCGAACAGATACGCAGTATTTT	CASSLGADRTDTQYF
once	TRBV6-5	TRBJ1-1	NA	TGTGCCAGCAACCGAGGGACTGAAGCTTTCTTT	CASNRGTEAFF
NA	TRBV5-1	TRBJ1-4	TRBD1	TGCGCCAGCAGACCCGGGACAGGGGGTGAAAAACTGTTTTTT	CASRPGTGGEKLFF
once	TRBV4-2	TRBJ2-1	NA	TGTGCCAGCAGCCAAGTTGCGTTTAGCTCCTACAATGAGCAGTTCTTC	CASSQVAFSSYNEQFF
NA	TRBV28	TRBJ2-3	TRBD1	TGTGCCAGCAGCTCGGGGACAGGATACACAGATACGCAGTATTTT	CASSSGTGYTDTQYF
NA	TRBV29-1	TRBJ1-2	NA	TGCAGCGTTGATAATCGGGGTTATGGCTACACCTTC	CSVDNRGYGYTF
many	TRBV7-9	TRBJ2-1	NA	TGTGCCAGCAGCTTATGGAGGGCGGACTACAATGAGCAGTTCTTC	CASSLWRADYNEQFF
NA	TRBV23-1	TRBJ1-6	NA	TGCGCCAGCAGTCGGTCGTTGCCAGGGGAGGGTTCACCCCTCCACTTT	CASSRSLPGEGSPLHF
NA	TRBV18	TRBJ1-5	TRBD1	TGTGCCAGCTCCCGACAGGGAGATCAGCCCCAGCATTTT	CASSRQGDQPQHF
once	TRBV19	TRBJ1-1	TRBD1	TGTGCCAGTAGCCGACCAGAGGGGGCTAACACTGAAGCTTTCTTT	CASSRPEGANTEAFF